The 25 T cell receptor beta chains in this list originate from one sample, sequenced in a study of blood T cell repertoires in COVID-19 (dated by TCRdb to about 2020). Receptors were amplified or captured by the immunoSEQ multiplex PCR assay. TCRdb provides this immuneACCESS table in a form limited to in-frame rearrangements. Some clones are lacking; in checked studies, under half of them reflect an unresolved V gene, and why the rest are absent is not known. In all, the sample holds 70,000 to 100,000 clones, and 70% to 90% of those were seen once. 0.95% to 1.5% of the sample belongs to the ten largest clones. Sequencing used peripheral blood. These receptors came from an elderly man with active or convalescent COVID-19.

The CDR3 nucleotides are TGTGCCAGCAGCTCCCATTCGGAGGATGAAGCTTTCTTT. Protein: CASSSHSEDEAFF. The chain employs TRBV11-3 and TRBJ1-1; no clear D gene. CDR1 is SGHNT and CDR2 is YENEEA in the germline V gene. Trimming stripped 4 bases from V and 7 bases from J, with 13 bases between. CDR3 length: 13 amino acids.

The chain joins TRBV19 to TRBJ1-1; D gene ambiguous. Trimming shortened V by 3 bases and J by 6 bases, and 8 bases separated the two germline ends. CDR1 is LNHDA and CDR2 is SQIVND in the germline V gene (reference sequence). The CDR3 runs to 12 residues. This CDR3 reads CASSIDWAEAFF. The CDR3 DNA reads as TGTGCCAGTAGTATCGACTGGGCTGAAGCTTTCTTT.

This sequence joins TRBV20-1 and TRBJ2-3; no firm D call. Trimming shortened V by 3 bases and J by 3 bases, and 13 bases separated the two germline ends. The CDR3 totals 14 residues. CDR1 and CDR2 (germline): DFQATT, SNEGSKA (reference sequence). The chain's CDR3 is CSASAPDRTDTQYF. In nucleotides, the CDR3 is TGCAGTGCTAGTGCGCCTGATCGGACAGATACGCAGTATTTT.

V is TRBV18 and J is TRBJ1-2; D possibly corresponds to TRBD1 (6 bases). This CDR3 has 15 residues. Trimming removed 3 bases at V and 2 bases at J, with 13 bases between. Germline V lookup: CDR1 KGHSH, CDR2 LQKENI. In DNA form, the CDR3 reads TGTGCCAGCTCACCCCCCGGGACACCCAACTATGGCTACACCTTC. Its protein product is CASSPPGTPNYGYTF.

The V call is TRBV19, the J call TRBJ2-2; D is possibly TRBD2 (6 bases). Deletions cut 4 bases from V and 0 bases from J, with 15 bases between. The CDR3 length is 17 residues. Germline V gene sequence: CDR1 LNHDA, CDR2 SQIVND (reference sequence). In DNA form, the CDR3 reads TGTGCCAGTAGTACCATACTAGCAGCAGCGAACACCGGGGAGCTGTTTTTT. Residues: CASSTILAAANTGELFF.

CDR3 nucleotides: TGTGCCAGCAGCTTACAAACGGGACTAGCGGGACGGGAGACCCAGTACTTC. Residues: CASSLQTGLAGRETQYF. The V and J genes are TRBV11-2 and TRBJ2-5; 13 nucleotides agree with TRBD2. CDR1 is SGHAT and CDR2 is FQNNGV in the germline V gene. The V segment lost 2 bases and the J segment 5 bases; nucleotides outside the gene matches: 8. This CDR3 is 17 amino acids long.

The V gene is TRBV3-1 (or the pseudogene TRBV3-2), the J gene TRBJ2-1, with 13 bases aligning to TRBD2. Germline assignment: CDR1 LGHDT and CDR2 YNNKEL (reference sequence). The CDR3 length is 18 residues. With V trimmed by 4 bases and J by 6 bases, 12 bases remained unmatched. The CDR3 region is CASSRRNPGLAGTNEQFF. The CDR3 bases are TGTGCCAGCAGCCGCAGAAATCCGGGACTAGCGGGGACCAATGAGCAGTTCTTC.

The chain uses TRBV5-1 and TRBJ2-1; TRBD2 aligns across 7 bases. Germline V CDR1 and CDR2: SGHRS, YFSETQ. J lost 8 bases, V lost 3 bases, and 8 bases had no gene match. This CDR3 has 14 amino acids. As DNA, the CDR3 is TGCGCCAGCAGCTCCACCGGGGCGGGAGATGAGCAGTTCTTC. Translation gives CASSSTGAGDEQFF.

The genes are TRBV4-2 and TRBJ2-3; D possibly corresponds to TRBD1 (5 bases). Germline V gene lookup returns CDR1 LGHNA and CDR2 YNFKEQ. V lost 0 bases, J lost 1 base, and 11 bases lay in between. The CDR3 spans 16 residues. CDR3 region: CASSQDASRGTDTQYF. The CDR3 nucleotides are TGTGCCAGCAGCCAAGACGCGTCCAGGGGCACAGATACGCAGTATTTT.

The genes are TRBV7-2 and TRBJ2-3, with D maybe TRBD1 (5 bases). Germline CDR1 SGHTA, CDR2 FQGNSA. Between the trimmed V and J ends, which lost 4 bases and 6 bases, there was a span of 20 bases. The CDR3 totals 16 residues. In DNA, the CDR3 is TGTGCCAGCAGCTCCTTCGGACCAGGGAACCCCGATACGCAGTATTTT. It codes for CASSSFGPGNPDTQYF.

The chain recombines TRBV19 with TRBJ2-1; the D gene is possibly TRBD2 (6 bases). V lost 3 bases, J lost 6 bases, and 12 bases lay in between. Germline V gene sequence: CDR1 LNHDA, CDR2 SQIVND (reference sequence). The CDR3 has 14 residues. CDR3 residues: CASSIRRELNEQFF. CDR3 sequence (DNA): TGTGCCAGTAGTATCCGGCGGGAACTCAATGAGCAGTTCTTC.

This chain joins TRBV14 and TRBJ2-7; D might be TRBD1 (6 bases). Germline values: CDR1 SGHDN, CDR2 FVKESK. CDR3 size: 17 residues. V dropped 1 base and J dropped 2 bases, with 18 bases sitting between them. The CDR3: CASSQVGAFTPAYEQYF. The CDR3 region has the DNA TGTGCCAGCAGCCAAGTGGGGGCTTTTACCCCAGCCTACGAGCAGTACTTC.

The chain employs TRBV6-5 and TRBJ2-2; possibly TRBD1 for D (6 bases). This CDR3 has 14 amino acids. Germline-derived CDR1 and CDR2 are MNHEY and SVGAGI. Between the trimmed V and J ends, which lost 7 bases and 6 bases, there was a span of 15 bases. The CDR3 sequence is CASTEDRPPGELFF. The CDR3 nucleotides are TGTGCCAGCACCGAGGACAGACCGCCCGGGGAGCTGTTTTTT.

The gene calls are TRBV6-4 and TRBJ1-6; no clear D gene. Germline V lookup: CDR1 MRHNA, CDR2 SNTAGT. V lost 0 bases and J lost 5, with 8 bases in between. This CDR3 spans 15 amino acids. This CDR3 reads CASSDSGVDNSPLHF. CDR3 bases: TGTGCCAGCAGTGACTCTGGAGTGGATAATTCACCCCTCCACTTT.

The chain carries TRBV28 and TRBJ1-5, with 7 bases fitting TRBD1. The CDR3 runs 15 residues. V gave up 3 bases and J gave up 5 bases; unmatched junction bases: 7. From germline, CDR1 is MDHEN and CDR2 SYDVKM. Written as DNA, the CDR3 is TGTGCCAGCAGTTTCCCCAACAGGGGCGATCAGCCCCAGCATTTT. Translating it yields CASSFPNRGDQPQHF. The full variable domain, rest sourced from reference TRBV28 and TRBJ1-5, is DVKVTQSSRYLVKRTGEKVFLECVQDMDHENMFWYRQDPGLGLRLIYFSYDVKMKEKGDIPEGYSVSREKKERFSLILESASTNQTSMYLCASSFPNRGDQPQHFGDGTRLSIL.

The chain's CDR3 is CASSPGQGVVTEAFF. Written as DNA, the CDR3 is TGTGCCAGCAGCCCGGGACAGGGGGTGGTCACTGAAGCTTTCTTT. The V and J genes are TRBV5-4 and TRBJ1-1, with 11 nucleotides matching TRBD1. This CDR3 has 15 residues. Germline V gene data show CDR1 as SGHNT and CDR2 as YYREEE (reference sequence). Trimming removed 4 bases from V and 4 bases from J; junction bases left unmatched: 6.

This chain links TRBV19 with TRBJ1-4, with D hard to call. This CDR3 has 14 amino acids. Germline V lookup: CDR1 LNHDA, CDR2 SQIVND (reference sequence). The V gene lost 7 bases and the J gene lost 8 bases, with 17 bases spanning the gap. In DNA form, the CDR3 reads TGTGCCAGTACCCGTCGGGGATTGAAAGAAAAACTGTTTTTT. Translation gives CASTRRGLKEKLFF.

This chain joins TRBV9 and TRBJ2-1, with D possibly being TRBD2 (6 bases). Between the trimmed V and J ends, which lost 0 bases and 2 bases, there was a span of 6 bases. This CDR3 is 14 amino acids long. Germline-derived CDR1 and CDR2 are SGDLS and YYNGEE. Here the CDR3 DNA reads TGTGCCAGCAGCGTAGCTAGCGCCTACAATGAGCAGTTCTTC. Protein product: CASSVASAYNEQFF.

Only one count was recorded for this clone. The chain couples TRBV3-1 (or the pseudogene TRBV3-2) to TRBJ1-6, with 7 bases fitting TRBD1. The CDR3 extends over 15 amino acids. Germline V lookup: CDR1 LGHDT, CDR2 YNNKEL (reference sequence). V lost 3 bases, J lost 2 bases, and 1 base stayed unmatched. The CDR3 DNA reads TGTGCCAGCAGCCAGGGGACAGCCTATAATTCACCCCTCCACTTT. Protein product: CASSQGTAYNSPLHF.

The rearrangement joins TRBV5-1 to TRBJ1-2, with D maybe TRBD1 (5 bases). This CDR3 is built from 15 residues. CDR1 and CDR2 (germline): SGHRS, YFSETQ. V lost 7 bases, J lost 7 bases, and 23 bases lay in between. CDR3 protein: CASRSSGGGRSGYTF. The CDR3 nucleotides read TGCGCCAGCCGATCCTCTGGCGGGGGACGATCTGGCTACACCTTC.

This clone has only a few counts. The chain carries TRBV5-6 and TRBJ2-1; possible D gene TRBD2, 7 bases. This CDR3 has 15 amino acids. V was shortened by 7 bases and J by 0 bases, with 14 bases between the two germline ends. CDR1 SGHDT and CDR2 YYEEEE come from the germline V gene. The CDR3 region is CASQGGGYSYNEQFF. The CDR3 bases are TGTGCCAGCCAGGGCGGGGGCTACTCCTACAATGAGCAGTTCTTC.

The V and J genes are TRBV5-4 and TRBJ2-3, with D possibly matching TRBD2 (6 bases). This CDR3 region has 16 residues. V gave up 3 bases and J gave up 0 bases, with 14 bases separating them. The germline V gene has CDR1 SGHNT and CDR2 YYREEE (reference sequence). The CDR3 loop is CASSWGGAASTDTQYF. The CDR3 DNA sequence: TGTGCCAGCAGCTGGGGCGGGGCCGCTAGCACAGATACGCAGTATTTT. The full variable domain, completed using reference TRBV5-4 and TRBJ2-3, is ETGVTQSPTHLIKTRGQQVTLRCSSQSGHNTVSWYQQALGQGPQFIFQYYREEENGRGNFPPRFSGLQFPNYSSELNVNALELDDSALYLCASSWGGAASTDTQYFGPGTRLTVL.

The CDR3 bases are TGTGCCAGCAGCTTACAGGCGGGTGGCTACACCTTC. It yields the protein CASSLQAGGYTF. The gene calls are TRBV7-9 and TRBJ1-2; D gene ambiguous. There are 12 residues in the CDR3. Germline V gene data show CDR1 as SEHNR and CDR2 as FQNEAQ (reference sequence). Trimming shortened V by 2 bases and J by 7 bases, and 8 bases separated the two germline ends.

This rearrangement joins TRBV5-1 to TRBJ2-2; D not certain. CDR3 length equals 14 residues. Germline V gene data show CDR1 as SGHRS and CDR2 as YFSETQ. The germline V and J ends were trimmed by 1 base and 5 bases, with 9 bases remaining between them. The CDR3 loop is CASSLPTATGELFF. The CDR3 DNA is TGCGCCAGCAGCTTGCCCACAGCTACCGGGGAGCTGTTTTTT.

The CDR3 nucleotides read TGCGCCAGCAGCCAAGACAGGGGAAGAACTGAAGCTTTCTTT. It codes for CASSQDRGRTEAFF. The V call is TRBV4-1, the J call TRBJ1-1; a possible D gene is TRBD1 (6 bases). The length of the CDR3 is 14 residues. CDR1 is MGHRA, CDR2 YSYEKL, per germline. With 0 bases removed from V and 5 bases from J, the gap between germline ends came to 10 bases.